These 26 T cell receptor beta chains originate from one sample sequenced in a study of cytotoxic CD8 clonotypes in ibrutinib-treated CLL. Clones were sequenced by immunoSEQ multiplex PCR, and TCRdb holds only the in-frame ones, with some missing. The sample has around 200,000 clones, roughly 77% seen once. The sequencing here drew on PBMCs, taken after 12 months of ibrutinib treatment. The receptors were sampled from a human donor with chronic lymphocytic leukemia.

This chain links TRBV7-2 with TRBJ2-5, with 7 positions matching TRBD1. The V and J ends lost 4 bases and 2 bases, in that order; junction bases with no gene match: 1. This CDR3 comprises 13 residues. Germline CDR1 SGHTA, CDR2 FQGNSA. CDR3 in amino acids: CASSSDRQETQYF. As DNA, the CDR3 is TGTGCCAGCAGCTCGGACAGGCAAGAGACCCAGTACTTC. The full variable domain, rest sourced from reference TRBV7-2 and TRBJ2-5, is GAGVSQSPSNKVTEKGKDVELRCDPISGHTALYWYRQSLGQGLEFLIYFQGNSAPDKSGLPSDRFSAERTGGSVSTLTIQRTQQEDSAVYLCASSSDRQETQYFGPGTRLLVL.

Only a few counts were recorded for this clone. The rearrangement uses TRBV5-1 and TRBJ2-5, with D possibly being TRBD2 (6 bases). In germline, CDR1 is SGHRS, CDR2 YFSETQ. The CDR3 sequence is 13 residues long. V was cut by 4 bases and J by 5 bases, with 12 bases left in between. CDR3 in DNA: TGCGCCAGCAGCGGCGGGGATAAGGAGACCCAGTACTTC. Translated, it gives CASSGGDKETQYF.

V is TRBV25-1 and J is TRBJ1-5; 8 nucleotides align to TRBD1. J was trimmed by 2 bases and V by 8 bases; bases with no gene match: 2. The germline gives CDR1 MGHDK, CDR2 SYGVNS. The length of the CDR3 is 13 residues. As DNA, the CDR3 is TGTGCCAGCGGGGGACAGGGCAATCAGCCCCAGCATTTT. The encoded protein is CASGGQGNQPQHF.

The gene calls are TRBV5-4 and TRBJ2-7, with unresolved D. The CDR3 runs to 14 residues. V lost 3 bases to trimming and J lost 0 bases, with 10 bases between them. Germline assignment: CDR1 SGHNT and CDR2 YYREEE (reference sequence). CDR3 sequence reads: CASSSRRSSYEQYF. The CDR3 DNA reads TGTGCCAGCAGCTCCAGACGGAGCTCCTACGAGCAGTACTTC. Looking up the rest from reference TRBV5-4 and TRBJ2-7 gives the full variable domain: ETGVTQSPTHLIKTRGQQVTLRCSSQSGHNTVSWYQQALGQGPQFIFQYYREEENGRGNFPPRFSGLQFPNYSSELNVNALELDDSALYLCASSSRRSSYEQYFGPGTRLTVT.

The gene calls are TRBV5-6 and TRBJ2-1; D is possibly TRBD2 (5 bases). This CDR3 has 16 residues. The V and J ends lost 4 bases and 0 bases respectively, with 14 bases between them. CDR1 is SGHDT, CDR2 YYEEEE, per germline. CDR3 coding DNA: TGTGCCAGCAGCCCATACCAAGGGAGCTCCTACAATGAGCAGTTCTTC. It yields the protein CASSPYQGSSYNEQFF.

The rearrangement joins TRBV7-9 to TRBJ1-1; D is ambiguous. Germline lookup yields CDR1 SEHNR and CDR2 FQNEAQ (reference sequence). Trimming removed 5 bases from V and 1 base from J, with 17 bases in between. CDR3 length: 16 amino acids. This CDR3 is CASSPTRGYSNTEAFF. Here the CDR3 DNA reads TGTGCCAGCAGCCCTACTCGGGGTTACTCGAACACTGAAGCTTTCTTT.

The chain employs TRBV29-1 and TRBJ2-7; TRBD1 or TRBD2 may be the D gene (5 bases each). Germline CDR1 and CDR2: SQVTM and ANQGSEA. The germline V and J ends were trimmed by 7 bases and 6 bases, with 13 bases remaining between them. CDR3 length: 11 residues. DNA of the CDR3: TGCAGCGGAGGGGTTCTGGGCGAGCAGTACTTC. It encodes CSGGVLGEQYF.

This sequence joins TRBV5-1 and TRBJ1-2, with D perhaps matching TRBD1 (5 bases). V was cut by 0 bases and J by 8 bases, with 17 bases left in between. The CDR3 contains 15 residues. The germline CDR1 and CDR2 sequences are SGHRS and YFSETQ. DNA for the CDR3: TGCGCCAGCAGCTTGGTTAGCAGGGTTTCTGGGGGCTACACCTTC. Translation: CASSLVSRVSGGYTF. Supplemented by reference TRBV5-1 and TRBJ1-2, the full variable domain reads KAGVTQTPRYLIKTRGQQVTLSCSPISGHRSVSWYQQTPGQGLQFLFEYFSETQRNKGNFPGRFSGRQFSNSRSEMNVSTLELGDSALYLCASSLVSRVSGGYTFGSGTRLTVV.

The chain has TRBV5-6 and TRBJ2-4; a weak D match, TRBD2 (6 bases). The length of the CDR3 is 13 residues. In germline, CDR1 is SGHDT, CDR2 YYEEEE. Deletions cut 1 base from V and 13 bases from J, with 15 bases between. The CDR3 spells CASSLLASGEQYF. CDR3 nucleotide sequence: TGTGCCAGCAGCTTGTTGGCCTCGGGGGAGCAGTACTTC.

This chain links TRBV28 with TRBJ2-7; possibly TRBD2 for D (6 bases). V gave up 6 bases and J gave up 3 bases, with 18 bases separating them. Germline values: CDR1 MDHEN, CDR2 SYDVKM. This CDR3 is 15 amino acids long. In DNA, the CDR3 is TGTGCCAGCAGCATTGGGTCGCGGGGTAGCTACGAGCAGTACTTC. It is translated as CASSIGSRGSYEQYF.

The V call is TRBV9, the J call TRBJ2-7; 10 nucleotides line up with TRBD1. The CDR3 is 17 amino acids. Germline loops: CDR1 SGDLS, CDR2 YYNGEE. Losses at the gene ends were 5 bases for V and 1 base for J; bases not matched to a gene: 12. The CDR3 DNA follows: TGTGCCAGCAGTCCGGGACAGGGGATCGAAGAGTCCTACGAGCAGTACTTC. This translates into CASSPGQGIEESYEQYF.

This chain links TRBV7-9 with TRBJ2-5; a possible D gene is TRBD2 (6 bases). The CDR3 contains 14 residues. Trimming stripped 6 bases from V and 5 bases from J, with 16 bases between. Germline CDR1 SEHNR, CDR2 FQNEAQ (reference sequence). CDR3: CASSPTSLGETQYF. For the CDR3, the DNA is TGTGCCAGCAGTCCAACTAGCTTGGGGGAGACCCAGTACTTC.

V and J are TRBV19 and TRBJ2-7, with 11 nucleotides matching TRBD2. The CDR3 spans 15 residues. With 2 bases clipped from V and 3 bases from J, the junction kept 3 bases outside the gene matches. From germline, CDR1 is LNHDA and CDR2 SQIVND (reference sequence). CDR3 bases: TGTGCCAGTAGTATAACTAGCGGGAGTAGCTACGAGCAGTACTTC. Residues: CASSITSGSSYEQYF.

The genes are TRBV7-2 and TRBJ1-2; no clear D gene. Trimming took off 8 bases at V and 2 bases at J, with 21 bases between the two ends. CDR1 is SGHTA and CDR2 is FQGNSA in the germline V gene. This CDR3 is 16 amino acids long. The CDR3 protein is CASSNQGLTGNYGYTF. The CDR3 DNA reads as TGTGCCAGCTCGAATCAAGGGCTCACTGGAAACTATGGCTACACCTTC. The full variable domain, rest sourced from reference TRBV7-2 and TRBJ1-2, is GAGVSQSPSNKVTEKGKDVELRCDPISGHTALYWYRQSLGQGLEFLIYFQGNSAPDKSGLPSDRFSAERTGGSVSTLTIQRTQQEDSAVYLCASSNQGLTGNYGYTFGSGTRLTVV.

The chain joins TRBV19 to TRBJ2-1; no definite D call. This CDR3 is built from 16 residues. Germline V gene data show CDR1 as LNHDA and CDR2 as SQIVND (reference sequence). Trimming left V 1 base short and J 0 bases short, with 10 bases between. The CDR3 region is CASSIGSESSYNEQFF. For the CDR3, the DNA is TGTGCCAGTAGTATAGGAAGCGAGAGCTCCTACAATGAGCAGTTCTTC.

The chain employs TRBV18 and TRBJ2-3; 12 nucleotides match TRBD2. J gave up 0 bases and V 4 bases, and 5 bases lay outside the gene matches. Germline V gene data show CDR1 as KGHSH and CDR2 as LQKENI. The CDR3 loop spans 17 amino acids. The CDR3 DNA follows: TGTGCCAGCTCACGGACTAGCGGGGCCACTAGCACAGATACGCAGTATTTT. Translation: CASSRTSGATSTDTQYF.

The genes are TRBV9 and TRBJ1-4; a weak D match, TRBD1 (6 bases). V was shortened by 4 bases and J by 4 bases, with 11 bases between the two germline ends. CDR1 and CDR2 (germline): SGDLS, YYNGEE. CDR3 length: 14 residues. The CDR3 region is CASSYRESNEKLFF. The CDR3 bases are TGTGCCAGCAGCTACAGGGAGAGTAATGAAAAACTGTTTTTT.

This clone showed up just once. The J gene is TRBJ2-1, the V gene TRBV5-1, with D hard to call. V lost 0 bases and J lost 5, with 15 bases in between. CDR1 and CDR2 from the germline V gene are SGHRS and YFSETQ. The CDR3 is 16 amino acids. For the CDR3, the DNA is TGCGCCAGCAGCTTGGCTCCCCCCGGGCTGAACAATGAGCAGTTCTTC. Translating gives CASSLAPPGLNNEQFF.

This clone was detected only once. V and J are TRBV6-1 and TRBJ1-6, with D perhaps TRBD1 (6 bases). Deletions cut 3 bases from V and 3 bases from J, with 9 bases between. This CDR3 contains 15 residues. Germline assignment: CDR1 MNHNS and CDR2 SASEGT. The CDR3 is CASSEDRFYNSPLHF. The CDR3 nucleotides are TGTGCCAGCAGTGAGGACAGATTCTATAATTCACCCCTCCACTTT.

The chain is built from TRBV6-5 and TRBJ2-5; the D gene is possibly TRBD1 (6 bases). Germline CDR1 is MNHEY and CDR2 is SVGAGI. V lost 2 bases and J 5 bases, leaving 9 bases between the germline ends. This CDR3 has 13 residues. CDR3 loop: CASSYGGGETQYF. CDR3 bases: TGTGCCAGCAGTTACGGGGGCGGGGAGACCCAGTACTTC.

V gene TRBV12-5 combines with J gene TRBJ2-7; D is perhaps TRBD2 (6 bases). Trimming took 9 bases from V and 4 from J, leaving 10 bases between them. This CDR3 has 11 residues. Germline V gene sequence: CDR1 LGHNT, CDR2 FRNRAP. CDR3 coding DNA: TGTGCTAGCGGGAGTGGTTACGAGCAGTACTTC. It encodes CASGSGYEQYF.

This chain joins TRBV5-1 and TRBJ1-1, with TRBD1 matching 8 bases. Germline values: CDR1 SGHRS, CDR2 YFSETQ. Trimming at V came to 4 bases and at J to 6 bases, leaving 11 bases not matched to a gene. The length of the CDR3 is 15 residues. For the CDR3, the DNA is TGCGCCAGCAGCCCGACAGGGGCCCGCGCCGCTGAAGCTTTCTTT. This encodes CASSPTGARAAEAFF. Complete variable domain (other parts from reference TRBV5-1 and TRBJ1-1): KAGVTQTPRYLIKTRGQQVTLSCSPISGHRSVSWYQQTPGQGLQFLFEYFSETQRNKGNFPGRFSGRQFSNSRSEMNVSTLELGDSALYLCASSPTGARAAEAFFGQGTRLTVV.

The rearrangement links TRBV28 to TRBJ2-7, with D unresolved. Germline assignment: CDR1 MDHEN and CDR2 SYDVKM. V was clipped by 4 bases and J by 2 bases, with 3 bases between them. CDR3 length: 11 residues. For the CDR3, the DNA is TGTGCCAGCAGTTCCCCCTACGAGCAGTACTTC. Protein sequence: CASSSPYEQYF.

In DNA, the CDR3 is TGTGCCAGCAGCTTAACGTCCACAGGGGGCAAGAACTCCCCATACTACGAGCAGTACTTC. Amino acid sequence: CASSLTSTGGKNSPYYEQYF. The chain uses TRBV7-3 and TRBJ2-7; 9 nucleotides line up with TRBD1. Germline V gene data show CDR1 as SGHTA and CDR2 as FQGTGA. This CDR3 contains 20 residues. V trimming: 0 bases; J trimming: 3 bases; junction bases outside the gene matches: 18.

The chain links TRBV13 to TRBJ2-7; D not certain. Trimming removed 5 bases from V and 3 bases from J, with 17 bases in between. Germline loops: CDR1 PRHDT, CDR2 FYEKMQ (reference sequence). The CDR3 consists of 15 residues. CDR3 in amino acids: CASSTKPGGDYEQYF. The DNA for the CDR3 is TGTGCCAGCAGCACTAAACCAGGCGGAGACTACGAGCAGTACTTC. The complete variable domain, with remaining parts taken from reference TRBV13 and TRBJ2-7, reads AAGVIQSPRHLIKEKRETATLKCYPIPRHDTVYWYQQGPGQDPQFLISFYEKMQSDKGSIPDRFSAQQFSDYHSELNMSSLELGDSALYFCASSTKPGGDYEQYFGPGTRLTVT.

The chain employs TRBV29-1 and TRBJ2-1, with D tentatively TRBD1 (5 bases). This CDR3 is 12 amino acids long. V lost 0 bases and J 9 bases, leaving 9 bases between the germline ends. CDR1 and CDR2 (germline): SQVTM, ANQGSEA. This CDR3 reads CSVEDWGGEQFF. In nucleotides, the CDR3 is TGCAGCGTTGAAGATTGGGGCGGTGAGCAGTTCTTC.